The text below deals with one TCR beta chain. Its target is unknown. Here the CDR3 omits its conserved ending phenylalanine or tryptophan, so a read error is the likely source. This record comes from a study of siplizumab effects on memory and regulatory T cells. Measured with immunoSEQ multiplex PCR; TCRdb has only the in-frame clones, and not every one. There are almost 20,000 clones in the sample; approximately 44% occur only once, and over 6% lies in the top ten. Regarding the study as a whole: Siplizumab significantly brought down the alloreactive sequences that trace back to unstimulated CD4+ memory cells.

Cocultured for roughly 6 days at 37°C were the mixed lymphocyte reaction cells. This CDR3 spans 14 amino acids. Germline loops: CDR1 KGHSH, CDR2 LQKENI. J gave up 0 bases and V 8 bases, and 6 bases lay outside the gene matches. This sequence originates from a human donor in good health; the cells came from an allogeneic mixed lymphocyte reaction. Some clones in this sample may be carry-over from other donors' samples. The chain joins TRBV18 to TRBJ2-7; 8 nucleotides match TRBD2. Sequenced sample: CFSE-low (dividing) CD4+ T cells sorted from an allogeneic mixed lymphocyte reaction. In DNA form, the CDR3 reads TGTGCCAGCAGCAGCGGGAGTGGCTCCTACGAGCAGTACCTC. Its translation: CASSSGSGSYEQYL.